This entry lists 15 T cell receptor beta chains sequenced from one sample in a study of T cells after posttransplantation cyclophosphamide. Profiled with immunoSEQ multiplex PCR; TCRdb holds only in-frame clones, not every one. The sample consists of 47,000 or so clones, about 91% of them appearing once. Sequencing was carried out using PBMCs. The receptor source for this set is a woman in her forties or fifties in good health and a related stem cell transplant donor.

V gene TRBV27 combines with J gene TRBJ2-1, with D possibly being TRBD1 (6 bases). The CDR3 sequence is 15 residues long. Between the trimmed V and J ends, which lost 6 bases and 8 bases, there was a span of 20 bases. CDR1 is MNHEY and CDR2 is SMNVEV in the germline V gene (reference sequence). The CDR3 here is CASRVQGWGKDEQFF. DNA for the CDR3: TGTGCCAGCAGGGTACAGGGTTGGGGTAAGGATGAGCAGTTCTTC.

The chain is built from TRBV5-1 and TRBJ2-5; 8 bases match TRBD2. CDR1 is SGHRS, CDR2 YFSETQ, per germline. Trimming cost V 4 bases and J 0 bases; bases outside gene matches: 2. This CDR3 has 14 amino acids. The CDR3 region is CASSPGGDQETQYF. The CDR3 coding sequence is TGCGCCAGCAGCCCGGGGGGGGACCAAGAGACCCAGTACTTC.

CDR3 residues: CASSFLGGATNEKLFF. As DNA, the CDR3 is TGTGCCAGCAGCTTTCTGGGAGGAGCAACTAATGAAAAACTGTTTTTT. This chain links TRBV7-2 with TRBJ1-4; D uncertain. Germline values: CDR1 SGHTA, CDR2 FQGNSA. The length of the CDR3 is 16 residues. The V end lost 3 bases, the J end lost 0 bases, and 11 bases lay between the germline ends.

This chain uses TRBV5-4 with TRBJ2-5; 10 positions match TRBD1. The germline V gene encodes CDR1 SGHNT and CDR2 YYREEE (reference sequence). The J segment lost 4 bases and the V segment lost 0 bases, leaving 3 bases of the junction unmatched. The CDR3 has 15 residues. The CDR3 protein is CASSLGDRGRETQYF. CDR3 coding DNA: TGTGCCAGCAGCTTGGGCGACAGGGGGCGAGAGACCCAGTACTTC.

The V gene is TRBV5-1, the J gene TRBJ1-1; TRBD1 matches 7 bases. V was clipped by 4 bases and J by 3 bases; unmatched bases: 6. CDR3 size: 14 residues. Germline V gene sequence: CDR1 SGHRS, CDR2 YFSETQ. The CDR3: CASSVQGRYTEAFF. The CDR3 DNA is TGCGCCAGCAGCGTACAGGGGAGGTACACTGAAGCTTTCTTT. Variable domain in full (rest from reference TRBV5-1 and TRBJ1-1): KAGVTQTPRYLIKTRGQQVTLSCSPISGHRSVSWYQQTPGQGLQFLFEYFSETQRNKGNFPGRFSGRQFSNSRSEMNVSTLELGDSALYLCASSVQGRYTEAFFGQGTRLTVV.

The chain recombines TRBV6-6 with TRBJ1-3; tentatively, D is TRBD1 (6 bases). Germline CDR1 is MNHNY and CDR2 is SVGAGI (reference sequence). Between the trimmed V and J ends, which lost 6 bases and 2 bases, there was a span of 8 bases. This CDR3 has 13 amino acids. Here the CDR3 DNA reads TGTGCCAGCAGGTGGGACACTGGAAACACCATATATTTT. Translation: CASRWDTGNTIYF.

CDR3 sequence (DNA): TGTGCCACCACAAAGGGGGTCACGAACACCGGGGAGCTGTTTTTT. Translated: CATTKGVTNTGELFF. V usage is TRBV5-4 and J usage is TRBJ2-2; perhaps TRBD1 as D (6 bases). V was clipped by 9 bases and J by 0 bases, with 15 bases between them. The CDR3 runs 15 residues. CDR1 is SGHNT and CDR2 is YYREEE in the germline V gene (reference sequence).

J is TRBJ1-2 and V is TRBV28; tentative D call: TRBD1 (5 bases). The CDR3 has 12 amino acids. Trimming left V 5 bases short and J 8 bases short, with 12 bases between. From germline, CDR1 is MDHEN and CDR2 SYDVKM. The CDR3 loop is CASSPRVLGYTF. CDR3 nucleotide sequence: TGTGCCAGCAGTCCCAGGGTTTTGGGCTACACCTTC.

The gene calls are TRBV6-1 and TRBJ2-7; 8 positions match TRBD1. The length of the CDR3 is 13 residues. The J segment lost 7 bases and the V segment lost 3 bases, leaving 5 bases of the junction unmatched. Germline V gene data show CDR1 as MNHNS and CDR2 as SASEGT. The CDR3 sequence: CASSDPDRDEQYF. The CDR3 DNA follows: TGTGCCAGCAGTGATCCGGACAGGGATGAGCAGTACTTC.

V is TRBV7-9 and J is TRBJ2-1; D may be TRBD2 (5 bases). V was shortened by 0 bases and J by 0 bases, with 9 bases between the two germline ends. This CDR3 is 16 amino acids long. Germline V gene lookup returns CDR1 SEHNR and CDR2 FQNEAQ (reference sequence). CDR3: CASSLAMTISYNEQFF. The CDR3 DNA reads TGTGCCAGCAGCTTAGCGATGACTATCTCCTACAATGAGCAGTTCTTC. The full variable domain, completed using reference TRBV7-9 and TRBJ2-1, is DTGVSQNPRHKITKRGQNVTFRCDPISEHNRLYWYRQTLGQGPEFLTYFQNEAQLEKSRLLSDRFSAERPKGSFSTLEIQRTEQGDSAMYLCASSLAMTISYNEQFFGPGTRLTVL.

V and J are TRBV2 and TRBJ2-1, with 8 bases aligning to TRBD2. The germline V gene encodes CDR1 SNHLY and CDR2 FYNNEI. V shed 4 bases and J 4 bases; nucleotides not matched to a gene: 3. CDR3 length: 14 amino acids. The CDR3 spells CASSGGGMYNEQFF. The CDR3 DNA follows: TGTGCCAGCAGTGGCGGGGGGATGTACAATGAGCAGTTCTTC.

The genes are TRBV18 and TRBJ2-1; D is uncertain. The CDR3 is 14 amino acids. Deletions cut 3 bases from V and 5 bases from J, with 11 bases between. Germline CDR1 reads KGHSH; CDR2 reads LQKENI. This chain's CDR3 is CASSPRSDHNEQFF. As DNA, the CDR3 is TGTGCCAGCTCACCGAGAAGCGACCACAATGAGCAGTTCTTC.

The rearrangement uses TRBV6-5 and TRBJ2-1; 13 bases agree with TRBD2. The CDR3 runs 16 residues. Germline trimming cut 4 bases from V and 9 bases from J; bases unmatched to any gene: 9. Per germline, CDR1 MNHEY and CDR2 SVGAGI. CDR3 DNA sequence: TGTGCCAGCAGTTCCATCGGACTAGCGGGAGCTTCTGAGCAGTTCTTC. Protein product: CASSSIGLAGASEQFF.

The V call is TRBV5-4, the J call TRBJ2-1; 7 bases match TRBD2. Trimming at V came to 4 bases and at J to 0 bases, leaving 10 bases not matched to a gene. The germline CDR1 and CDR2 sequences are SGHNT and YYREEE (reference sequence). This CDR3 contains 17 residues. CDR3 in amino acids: CASSPSSSGGSYNEQFF. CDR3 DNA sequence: TGTGCCAGCAGCCCGAGCTCTAGCGGAGGCTCCTACAATGAGCAGTTCTTC.

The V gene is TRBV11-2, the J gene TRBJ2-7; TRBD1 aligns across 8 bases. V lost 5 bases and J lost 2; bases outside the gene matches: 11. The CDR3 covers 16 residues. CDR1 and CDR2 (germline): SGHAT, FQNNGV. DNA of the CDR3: TGTGCCAGCAGCGCCCGAACCGGGACAGGTCCCTACGAGCAGTACTTC. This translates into CASSARTGTGPYEQYF.